The next 13 T cell receptor beta chains were all read from a single sample in a study of cytomegalovirus exposure and HLA in healthy donors. Researchers ran the PCR with 60 Vbeta and 13 Jbeta primers. Only in-frame clones appear in the TCRdb table, and some are missing; sequencing was by immunoSEQ multiplex PCR. The sample consists of roughly 98,000 clones, roughly three quarters of them appearing once. What was sequenced was PBMCs. The source of these receptors is a man between 35 and 55 years old in good health and CMV-seronegative.

This chain links TRBV2 with TRBJ1-5; 11 nucleotides match TRBD1. V gave up 8 bases and J gave up 2 bases; unmatched junction bases: 11. Germline loops: CDR1 SNHLY, CDR2 FYNNEI. The CDR3 runs 17 residues. CDR3 sequence reads: CASETGQGVNGNQPQHF. The CDR3 nucleotides read TGTGCCAGCGAAACGGGACAGGGGGTCAATGGCAATCAGCCCCAGCATTTT.

The chain uses TRBV11-2 and TRBJ2-1; 11 bases are a match to TRBD2. V lost 0 bases to trimming and J lost 9 bases; unmatched junction nucleotides: 10. Germline V CDR1 and CDR2: SGHAT, FQNNGV. This CDR3 spans 17 amino acids. CDR3 sequence reads: CASSLDRGTSGRSEQFF. The CDR3 DNA follows: TGTGCCAGCAGCTTAGATCGGGGGACTAGCGGTCGGAGTGAGCAGTTCTTC.

The table lists this clone with a few counts. The chain uses TRBV7-8 and TRBJ2-2; D might be TRBD2 (6 bases). CDR3 length: 18 amino acids. Germline-derived CDR1 and CDR2 are SGHVS and FQNEAQ. V lost 1 base to trimming and J lost 7 bases, with 22 bases between them. The CDR3 reads CASSLVQVTGSGNGELFF. In nucleotides, the CDR3 is TGTGCCAGCAGCTTAGTACAGGTCACCGGGAGTGGGAACGGGGAGCTGTTTTTT.

J is TRBJ2-3 and V is TRBV7-6; 8 bases fit TRBD2. Germline-derived CDR1 and CDR2 are SGHVS and FNYEAQ. The J segment lost 14 bases and the V segment lost 5 bases, leaving 18 bases of the junction unmatched. This CDR3 region has 15 residues. CDR3 nucleotide sequence: TGTGCCAGCAGCCCGTCCCGATGGACTACGACTAGCGCGTATTTT. Translating gives CASSPSRWTTTSAYF.

The V call is TRBV14, the J call TRBJ2-7; TRBD2 matches at 8 bases. Trimming removed 3 bases from V and 0 bases from J; junction bases left unmatched: 1. CDR1 and CDR2 (germline): SGHDN, FVKESK. The CDR3 has 14 amino acids. This chain's CDR3 is CASSHSGSSYEQYF. In nucleotides, the CDR3 is TGTGCCAGCAGCCACAGCGGGAGCTCCTACGAGCAGTACTTC.

The table lists this clone with a count of one. V gene TRBV7-2 combines with J gene TRBJ2-7; 10 nucleotides align to TRBD2. The CDR3 runs to 15 residues. Germline V gene lookup returns CDR1 SGHTA and CDR2 FQGNSA. The V gene end was trimmed by 1 base and the J gene end by 6 bases; junction bases not matched to a gene: 6. The CDR3 DNA sequence: TGTGCCAGCAGCTTAGTAGTAGCGGGAGGTCCCGAGCAGTACTTC. Encoded protein: CASSLVVAGGPEQYF.

The genes are TRBV6-6 and TRBJ1-2; 7 bases line up with TRBD1. CDR3 length: 13 residues. Per the germline V gene, CDR1 is MNHNY and CDR2 is SVGAGI (reference sequence). The trim removed 10 bases at V and 7 bases at J, leaving 12 bases unmatched. The CDR3 sequence is CANRRQGESGYTF. Here the CDR3 DNA reads TGTGCCAACAGACGGCAGGGGGAGAGTGGCTACACCTTC.

The chain uses TRBV9 and TRBJ2-3; 7 positions agree with TRBD2. Germline-derived CDR1 and CDR2 are SGDLS and YYNGEE. Trimming at V came to 2 bases and at J to 2 bases, leaving 2 bases not matched to a gene. This CDR3 region has 14 residues. CDR3 sequence reads: CASSVGGFTDTQYF. CDR3 nucleotide sequence: TGTGCCAGCAGCGTGGGGGGGTTCACAGATACGCAGTATTTT.

The chain uses TRBV5-4 and TRBJ1-5; TRBD1 matches at 8 bases. The germline V gene has CDR1 SGHNT and CDR2 YYREEE (reference sequence). The CDR3 is made up of 14 amino acids. J lost 3 bases, V lost 5 bases, and 4 bases had no gene match. This CDR3 is CASSSDRANQPQHF. CDR3 DNA: TGTGCCAGCAGTTCGGACAGGGCCAATCAGCCCCAGCATTTT.

This clone was recorded once. The gene calls are TRBV6-5 and TRBJ2-5; tentatively, D is TRBD1 (6 bases). CDR1 and CDR2 from the germline V gene are MNHEY and SVGAGI. This CDR3 has 13 residues. V was trimmed by 7 bases and J by 3 bases, leaving 12 bases between them. This CDR3 is CASTEQGKETQYF. CDR3 DNA: TGTGCCAGCACCGAACAGGGAAAAGAGACCCAGTACTTC.

The chain links TRBV11-2 to TRBJ2-3; D might be TRBD1 (5 bases). Germline V gene sequence: CDR1 SGHAT, CDR2 FQNNGV. This CDR3 is 12 amino acids long. With 5 bases removed from V and 14 bases from J, the gap between germline ends came to 17 bases. The CDR3: CASSLNRPRLYF. In DNA, the CDR3 is TGTGCCAGCAGCCTCAACAGGCCTAGGCTGTATTTT. The complete variable domain, with remaining parts taken from reference TRBV11-2 and TRBJ2-3, reads EAGVAQSPRYKIIEKRQSVAFWCNPISGHATLYWYQQILGQGPKLLIQFQNNGVVDDSQLPKDRFSAERLKGVDSTLKIQPAKLEDSAVYLCASSLNRPRLYFGPGTRLTVL.

This clone was detected a few times. The chain joins TRBV9 to TRBJ1-5; D is possibly TRBD1 (6 bases). The germline CDR1 and CDR2 sequences are SGDLS and YYNGEE. The CDR3 loop spans 13 amino acids. Trimming removed 3 bases from V and 5 bases from J, with 9 bases in between. The CDR3 sequence: CASSEAGDQPQHF. In DNA, the CDR3 is TGTGCCAGCAGCGAGGCAGGGGATCAGCCCCAGCATTTT.

The genes are TRBV9 and TRBJ1-4; no clear D. Trimming removed 4 bases at V and 7 bases at J, with 17 bases between. This CDR3 is built from 15 residues. The germline V gene encodes CDR1 SGDLS and CDR2 YYNGEE. This CDR3 is CASSSNSPVGEKLFF. CDR3 sequence (DNA): TGTGCCAGCAGCTCAAACAGCCCGGTGGGTGAAAAACTGTTTTTT.